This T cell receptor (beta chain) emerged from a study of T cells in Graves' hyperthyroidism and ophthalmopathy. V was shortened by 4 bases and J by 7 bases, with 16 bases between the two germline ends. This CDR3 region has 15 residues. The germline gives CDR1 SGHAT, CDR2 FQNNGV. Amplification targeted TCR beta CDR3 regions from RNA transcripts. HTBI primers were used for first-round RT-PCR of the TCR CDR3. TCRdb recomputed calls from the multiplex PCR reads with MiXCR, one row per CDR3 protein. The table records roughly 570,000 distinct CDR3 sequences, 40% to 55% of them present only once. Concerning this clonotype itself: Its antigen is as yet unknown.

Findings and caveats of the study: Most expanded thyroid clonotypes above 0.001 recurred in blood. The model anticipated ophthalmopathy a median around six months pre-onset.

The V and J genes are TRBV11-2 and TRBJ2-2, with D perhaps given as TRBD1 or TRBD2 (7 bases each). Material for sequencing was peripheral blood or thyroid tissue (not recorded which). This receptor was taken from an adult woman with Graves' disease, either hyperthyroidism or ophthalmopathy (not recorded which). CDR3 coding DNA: TGTGCCAGCAGCTCCAACAGGGGACTAATCGGGGAGCTGTTTTTT. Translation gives CASSSNRGLIGELFF.